These 11 T cell receptor beta chains share one sample of origin, sequenced in a study of blood T cells in healthy people across ages. Together with a sample-barcoded 5' primer, a J-beta primer mix was included in a second PCR lasting about 7 to 11 cycles. Using its own MiXCR run on the 5' RACE reads, TCRdb lists one record per CDR3 protein. The sample includes some 1.4 million distinct CDR3 sequences, around 39% of them seen just once. The sequencing sample was made of blood. All receptors derive from a woman aged 18 to 35 in good health.

This clonotype appeared a few times. The genes are TRBV5-1 and TRBJ2-1; maybe TRBD1 (6 bases). This CDR3 comprises 13 residues. Germline V gene data show CDR1 as SGHRS and CDR2 as YFSETQ. Trimming left V 4 bases short and J 10 bases short, with 15 bases between. This CDR3 reads CASSEYTGSEQFF. Written as DNA, the CDR3 is TGCGCCAGCAGCGAATACACAGGGTCCGAGCAGTTCTTC.

J is TRBJ2-1 and V is TRBV27; 7 bases agree with TRBD1. V shed 2 bases, J shed 6 bases, and the junction held 7 bases outside the gene matches. Looked up from germline, CDR1 is MNHEY and CDR2 is SMNVEV (reference sequence). CDR3 length: 15 residues. CDR3 DNA sequence: TGTGCCAGCAGTTTAGAGGACAGGCACATCAATGAGCAGTTCTTC. Protein: CASSLEDRHINEQFF.

This clonotype has just a few counts. The V gene is TRBV11-2, the J gene TRBJ2-7, with 8 positions matching TRBD2. The CDR3 is 16 amino acids. CDR1 and CDR2 from the germline V gene are SGHAT and FQNNGV. The junction had 6 bases not matched to a gene; V was cut back by 0 bases and J by 2 bases. The CDR3 here is CASSLDLSSGTYEQYF. CDR3 nucleotides: TGTGCCAGCAGCTTAGATTTGAGTAGCGGGACCTACGAGCAGTACTTC.

The gene calls are TRBV3-1 and TRBJ1-2; 12 bases are shared with TRBD1. V gave up 10 bases and J gave up 7 bases; unmatched junction bases: 7. CDR1 and CDR2 (germline): LGHDT, YNNKEL (reference sequence). The CDR3 runs to 13 residues. CDR3 bases: TGTGCCACCTGGGGACAGGGGGCGTCTGGCTACACCTTC. Protein sequence: CATWGQGASGYTF. The variable domain in full, completed from reference TRBV3-1 and TRBJ1-2, reads DTAVSQTPKYLVTQMGNDKSIKCEQNLGHDTMYWYKQDSKKFLKIMFSYNNKELIINETVPNRFSPKSPDKAHLNLHINSLELGDSAVYFCATWGQGASGYTFGSGTRLTVV.

V is TRBV4-1 and J is TRBJ2-3, with D unclear. In germline, CDR1 is MGHRA, CDR2 YSYEKL. The V gene lost 7 bases and the J gene lost 6 bases, with 11 bases spanning the gap. The CDR3 sequence is 12 residues long. The CDR3 DNA reads as TGCGCCAGCACCGACACTGGCGATACGCAGTATTTT. Protein: CASTDTGDTQYF.

This clonotype was seen a handful of times. V usage is TRBV3-1 and J usage is TRBJ2-7; TRBD2 matches 8 bases. This CDR3 has 17 residues. V gave up 4 bases and J gave up 3 bases; unmatched junction bases: 14. Germline V gene sequence: CDR1 LGHDT, CDR2 YNNKEL (reference sequence). The CDR3 reads CASSRNVGVAGLYEQYF. As DNA, the CDR3 is TGTGCCAGCAGCCGGAACGTTGGGGTAGCGGGGCTCTACGAGCAGTACTTC.

This clonotype was seen only a few times. The chain recombines TRBV14 with TRBJ2-6; D remains unclear. CDR3 length equals 22 residues. Germline CDR1 is SGHDN and CDR2 is FVKESK. V shed 1 base and J shed 0 bases, with 25 bases lying between them. Written as DNA, the CDR3 is TGTGCCAGCAGCCAAGTATATCGCCCCCCAGGATCCTCATTCTCTGGGGCCAACGTCCTGACTTTC. This encodes CASSQVYRPPGSSFSGANVLTF.

The chain combines TRBV18 with TRBJ1-2; perhaps TRBD1 as D (6 bases). With 3 bases removed from V and 3 bases from J, the gap between germline ends came to 17 bases. There are 16 residues in the CDR3. The germline gives CDR1 KGHSH, CDR2 LQKENI. CDR3 DNA: TGTGCCAGCTCACCGCCAAACAGGGAAGAGGACTATGGCTACACCTTC. Protein: CASSPPNREEDYGYTF.

This chain joins TRBV10-1 and TRBJ2-6; no clear D gene. Looked up from germline, CDR1 is WNHNN and CDR2 is SYGVQD (reference sequence). The CDR3 totals 15 residues. The ends were cut back, 3 bases at V and 1 base at J, with 7 bases in the middle. The CDR3 DNA follows: TGCGCCAGCAGTGACCGCGGTTCTGGGGCCAACGTCCTGACTTTC. Amino acid sequence: CASSDRGSGANVLTF.

The rearrangement uses TRBV25-1 and TRBJ2-7; no definite D call. Germline lookup yields CDR1 MGHDK and CDR2 SYGVNS. This CDR3 region has 11 residues. V was cut by 3 bases and J by 6 bases, with 6 bases left in between. CDR3 residues: CASSESLEQYF. The CDR3 nucleotides read TGTGCCAGCAGTGAGTCCCTCGAGCAGTACTTC.

This clonotype was observed at least ten times. CDR3 region: CASSLGQGISETQYF. The CDR3 region has the DNA TGCGCCAGCAGCCTTGGACAGGGAATTTCAGAGACCCAGTACTTC. This chain connects TRBV5-1 to TRBJ2-5; 8 bases map to TRBD1. Unmatched junction bases numbered 9, after V lost 4 bases and J lost 4 bases. The length of the CDR3 is 15 residues. Germline V gene sequence: CDR1 SGHRS, CDR2 YFSETQ.